The 21 T cell receptor beta chains listed next were all sequenced from one sample in a study of blood T cell repertoires in COVID-19. The assay was immunoSEQ multiplex PCR, and TCRdb's table has in-frame clones only and misses some. The sample consists of some 190,000 clones, 80% of them appearing once. Sequenced input: peripheral blood. The receptor set was obtained from a man in his fifties or sixties with acute or convalescent COVID-19.

J is TRBJ2-1 and V is TRBV11-2; the D gene is possibly TRBD2 (5 bases). Per the germline V gene, CDR1 is SGHAT and CDR2 is FQNNGV. The CDR3 totals 15 residues. Between the trimmed V and J ends, which lost 0 bases and 0 bases, there was a span of 6 bases. CDR3 protein: CASSLEGGSYNEQFF. DNA for the CDR3: TGTGCCAGCAGCTTAGAAGGAGGCTCCTACAATGAGCAGTTCTTC. Combining the CDR3 with reference TRBV11-2 and TRBJ2-1 gives the whole variable domain EAGVAQSPRYKIIEKRQSVAFWCNPISGHATLYWYQQILGQGPKLLIQFQNNGVVDDSQLPKDRFSAERLKGVDSTLKIQPAKLEDSAVYLCASSLEGGSYNEQFFGPGTRLTVL.

This rearrangement joins TRBV5-1 to TRBJ2-7; 7 bases line up with TRBD1. CDR1 and CDR2 from the germline V gene are SGHRS and YFSETQ. The V gene end was trimmed by 3 bases and the J gene end by 2 bases; junction bases not matched to a gene: 8. This CDR3 has 15 amino acids. The CDR3 bases are TGCGCCAGCAGCTCCGGACAGGCCGGGACCTACGAGCAGTACTTC. It translates to CASSSGQAGTYEQYF.

The chain is built from TRBV3-1 (or the pseudogene TRBV3-2) and TRBJ1-6; TRBD1 is a possible D gene (5 bases). V was clipped by 5 bases and J by 9 bases, with 20 bases between them. Germline V gives CDR1 LGHDT, CDR2 YNNKEL (reference sequence). This CDR3 contains 16 residues. The DNA of the CDR3 is TGTGCCAGCAGCTCCATCCTAGGGGCCGGAATTTCACCCCTCCACTTT. It is translated as CASSSILGAGISPLHF.

The chain links TRBV14 to TRBJ2-5; 10 bases are shared with TRBD2. The CDR3 runs to 15 residues. Germline assignment: CDR1 SGHDN and CDR2 FVKESK. V trimming: 1 base; J trimming: 6 bases; junction bases outside the gene matches: 5. The CDR3 sequence is CASSQGLAGVQTQYF. Here the CDR3 DNA reads TGTGCCAGCAGCCAAGGCCTAGCGGGGGTCCAGACCCAGTACTTC.

The chain is built from TRBV7-2 and TRBJ1-4, with 9 bases matching TRBD1. Trimming took 4 bases from V and 7 from J; bases not matched to a gene: 4. The CDR3 is made up of 14 amino acids. The V gene's germline CDR1 is SGHTA and CDR2 FQGNSA. The CDR3 is CASSSGTGSEKLFF. DNA of the CDR3: TGTGCCAGCAGCTCCGGGACAGGGTCTGAAAAACTGTTTTTT.

The chain has TRBV12-5 and TRBJ2-3; 7 bases agree with TRBD1. Looked up from germline, CDR1 is LGHNT and CDR2 is FRNRAP. The CDR3 extends over 14 amino acids. Trimming cost V 4 bases and J 5 bases; bases outside gene matches: 6. The CDR3 DNA is TGTGCTAGTGGTTGGGGACAGCTGATAGATACGCAGTATTTT. It encodes CASGWGQLIDTQYF. The full variable domain, completed using reference TRBV12-5 and TRBJ2-3, is DARVTQTPRHKVTEMGQEVTMRCQPILGHNTVFWYRQTMMQGLELLAYFRNRAPLDDSGMPKDRFSAEMPDATLATLKIQPSEPRDSAVYFCASGWGQLIDTQYFGPGTRLTVL.

The chain has TRBV28 and TRBJ2-5; a weak D match, TRBD1 (6 bases). Germline assignment: CDR1 MDHEN and CDR2 SYDVKM. The CDR3 is 14 residues long. V was cut by 3 bases and J by 5 bases, with 13 bases left in between. For the CDR3, the DNA is TGTGCCAGCAGTTTTTCGAGGGGGTCCGAGACCCAGTACTTC. Its translation: CASSFSRGSETQYF.

The chain carries TRBV5-4 and TRBJ1-4; D might be TRBD1 (6 bases). Germline lookup yields CDR1 SGHNT and CDR2 YYREEE (reference sequence). This CDR3 region has 14 residues. V was pared by 2 bases and J by 3 bases, with 8 bases between. The CDR3, as DNA: TGTGCCAGCAGCTTACAGGGAGCTAATGAAAAACTGTTTTTT. Translation: CASSLQGANEKLFF.

This clone was seen a handful of times. The CDR3 region has the DNA TGTGCCAGCAGTGAAGCTTTTTCCGTCGGGGGTTATGGCTACACCTTC. Its protein product is CASSEAFSVGGYGYTF. The chain couples TRBV6-1 to TRBJ1-2; possibly TRBD1 for D (5 bases). CDR3 length: 16 amino acids. Germline V gene data show CDR1 as MNHNS and CDR2 as SASEGT. Trimming stripped 0 bases from V and 5 bases from J, with 16 bases between.

The chain uses TRBV15 and TRBJ1-1; D is unclear. Germline-derived CDR1 and CDR2 are LNHNV and YYDKDF (reference sequence). The CDR3 contains 14 residues. The V end was cut by 0 bases, the J end by 4 bases, with 9 bases between. The CDR3 region is CATSRDPRTTEAFF. In DNA form, the CDR3 reads TGTGCCACCAGCAGAGATCCGAGAACCACTGAAGCTTTCTTT.

This chain connects TRBV6-2 or TRBV6-3 to TRBJ2-7, with 13 nucleotides matching TRBD2. CDR1 MNHEY and CDR2 SVGEGT come from the germline V gene. The CDR3 extends over 17 amino acids. V lost 2 bases and J lost 2; bases outside the gene matches: 6. This CDR3 is CASSYRLTSGGTYEQYF. For the CDR3, the DNA is TGTGCCAGCAGTTACCGGTTGACTAGCGGGGGGACCTACGAGCAGTACTTC.

The CDR3 sequence is CASSISGGAADTQYF. The CDR3 coding sequence is TGTGCCAGCAGCATTAGCGGGGGGGCCGCAGATACGCAGTATTTT. The V and J genes are TRBV7-3 and TRBJ2-3, with 11 bases that match TRBD2. CDR1 and CDR2 from the germline V gene are SGHTA and FQGTGA. The junction had 5 bases not matched to a gene; V was cut back by 5 bases and J by 4 bases. The CDR3 extends over 15 amino acids.

This chain connects TRBV20-1 to TRBJ2-7, with 11 bases fitting TRBD2. Trimming cost V 4 bases and J 4 bases; bases outside gene matches: 9. Germline values: CDR1 DFQATT, CDR2 SNEGSKA (reference sequence). The length of the CDR3 is 15 residues. The CDR3 sequence: CSAIEPGLAVYEQYF. In nucleotides, the CDR3 is TGCAGTGCTATTGAGCCGGGACTAGCGGTTTACGAGCAGTACTTC.

The chain joins TRBV2 to TRBJ2-3; 8 bases align to TRBD2. The germline CDR1 and CDR2 sequences are SNHLY and FYNNEI. CDR3 size: 21 residues. The V gene end was trimmed by 2 bases and the J gene end by 1 base; junction bases not matched to a gene: 20. CDR3 DNA: TGTGCCAGCAGTGAAATGAGTCGGGAGGGCCTGACGGGCCCTCGCACAGATACGCAGTATTTT. It encodes CASSEMSREGLTGPRTDTQYF.

The CDR3 protein is CASSSLAGGFEQYF. The CDR3 nucleotides are TGTGCCAGTAGTTCACTAGCGGGAGGCTTCGAGCAGTACTTC. The chain joins TRBV19 to TRBJ2-7; 12 positions agree with TRBD2. Trimming at V came to 5 bases and at J to 6 bases, leaving 5 bases not matched to a gene. Germline V gene data show CDR1 as LNHDA and CDR2 as SQIVND (reference sequence). CDR3 length equals 14 residues.

The V gene is TRBV9, the J gene TRBJ1-2; D might be TRBD1 (6 bases). CDR3 length: 15 amino acids. V was shortened by 3 bases and J by 0 bases, with 12 bases between the two germline ends. Germline V gene sequence: CDR1 SGDLS, CDR2 YYNGEE. This CDR3 reads CASSARQEANYGYTF. In nucleotides, the CDR3 is TGTGCCAGCAGCGCGAGACAGGAAGCTAACTATGGCTACACCTTC.

V gene TRBV11-2 combines with J gene TRBJ2-7; TRBD2 matches at 9 bases. V shed 5 bases, J shed 2 bases, and the junction held 7 bases outside the gene matches. This CDR3 contains 15 residues. Germline CDR1 and CDR2: SGHAT and FQNNGV. CDR3 loop: CASSRQTSGAYEQYF. The CDR3 bases are TGTGCCAGCAGCAGACAGACTAGCGGAGCCTACGAGCAGTACTTC. Together with reference TRBV11-2 and TRBJ2-7, the CDR3 gives the full variable domain: EAGVAQSPRYKIIEKRQSVAFWCNPISGHATLYWYQQILGQGPKLLIQFQNNGVVDDSQLPKDRFSAERLKGVDSTLKIQPAKLEDSAVYLCASSRQTSGAYEQYFGPGTRLTVT.

The rearrangement joins TRBV2 to TRBJ2-7; 7 bases map to TRBD2. Unmatched junction bases numbered 4, after V lost 7 bases and J lost 4 bases. From germline, CDR1 is SNHLY and CDR2 FYNNEI. This CDR3 contains 12 residues. Here the CDR3 reads CASIGAGYEQYF. The CDR3 DNA sequence: TGTGCCAGCATCGGAGCGGGGTACGAGCAGTACTTC.

This clone was seen once. This CDR3 reads CASSYSQGTVGYEQYF. The CDR3 region has the DNA TGTGCCAGCAGTTACTCCCAGGGGACGGTCGGCTACGAGCAGTACTTC. The V and J genes are TRBV6-5 and TRBJ2-7; possibly TRBD1 for D (6 bases). Trimming took off 0 bases at V and 3 bases at J, with 15 bases between the two ends. The CDR3 consists of 16 residues. CDR1 and CDR2 from the germline V gene are MNHEY and SVGAGI.

V and J are TRBV2 and TRBJ2-2, with D unclear. The germline CDR1 and CDR2 sequences are SNHLY and FYNNEI. V was clipped by 6 bases and J by 6 bases, with 8 bases between them. The CDR3 is 12 residues long. The CDR3 is CASRIESGELFF. Here the CDR3 DNA reads TGTGCCAGCAGGATAGAATCCGGGGAGCTGTTTTTT.

This clone was detected once. This may be a read error, as it is one base from a much larger clone. The V call is TRBV7-2, the J call TRBJ1-5; D may be TRBD1 (6 bases). CDR1 and CDR2 from the germline V gene are SGHTA and FQGNSA. The CDR3 is 17 amino acids. V lost 4 bases, J lost 3 bases, and 19 bases lay in between. CDR3 sequence: CASSYRGVGAINQPQHF. DNA of the CDR3: TGTGCCAGCAGCTACCGTGGGGTGGGGGCGATCAATCAGCCCCAGCATTTT.